This TCR beta chain comes out of a study of T cells after yellow fever vaccination. On this clonotype itself: Its antigen remains unknown.

Study conclusions and caveats: FACS-sorted repertoires might harbor abundant contaminating clonotypes from the bulk population. Post-booster repertoires again held most primary-vaccination clones (roughly 95% CD4, about 88% CD8).

MiXCR, applied by TCRdb to the 5' RACE reads, yields one record per CDR3 protein. In the table there are about 240,000 distinct CDR3 sequences, 6.9% of which are singletons. The specimen comprised CD4+ T cells sorted from PBMCs, sampled 15 days after the yellow fever booster vaccination. The source of this sequence is a young man who received the YFV17D yellow fever vaccine.

CDR3 in DNA: TGTGCCAGCAGCCGGGACAGCGTCCCCTACGAGCAGTACTTC. Residues: CASSRDSVPYEQYF. V gene TRBV3-1 combines with J gene TRBJ2-7; 7 bases fit TRBD1. The CDR3 is made up of 14 amino acids. The germline V gene encodes CDR1 LGHDT and CDR2 YNNKEL (reference sequence). Losses at the gene ends were 4 bases for V and 2 bases for J; bases not matched to a gene: 5.